This entry lists 27 T cell receptor beta chains sequenced from one sample in a study of T-cell reconstitution after alpha-beta-depleted transplantation in children. For TCRbeta, the library was prepared with unique molecular identifiers. In TCRdb, the PCR reads were re-called with MiXCR into one record per CDR3 protein. In the table there are more than 200,000 distinct CDR3 sequences, 20% to 30% of which are singletons. Sequenced here: PBMCs, mostly from graft donor cells, sampled 360 days after TCRalphabeta/CD19-depleted stem cell transplant. Receptors were obtained from a female patient aged 2-15 years who had a stem cell transplant for congenital amegakaryocytic thrombocytopenia, so the T cells may come from the graft donor.

A remark on this clonotype: Relative to the germline gene, one junction end is altered; a read error may explain this. The chain is built from TRBV5-1 and TRBJ2-7; TRBD2 matches 11 bases. This CDR3 contains 16 residues. The germline V gene has CDR1 SGHRS and CDR2 YFSETQ. The CDR3: CSSSLVGTSGSYEQYF. In DNA form, the CDR3 reads TGCTCCAGCAGCTTGGTTGGGACTAGCGGCTCCTACGAGCAGTACTTC. Complete variable domain (other parts from reference TRBV5-1 and TRBJ2-7): KAGVTQTPRYLIKTRGQQVTLSCSPISGHRSVSWYQQTPGQGLQFLFEYFSETQRNKGNFPGRFSGRQFSNSRSEMNVSTLELGDSALYLCSSSLVGTSGSYEQYFGPGTRLTVT.

This chain joins TRBV19 and TRBJ2-5; TRBD1 agrees at 7 bases. The CDR3 has 14 amino acids. V lost 5 bases, J lost 5 bases, and 8 bases stayed unmatched. CDR1 is LNHDA and CDR2 is SQIVND in the germline V gene (reference sequence). The CDR3 protein is CASSEQGEEETQYF. The CDR3 DNA is TGTGCCAGTAGTGAGCAGGGGGAAGAGGAGACCCAGTACTTC.

This clonotype was detected many times. V and J are TRBV12-3 or TRBV12-4 and TRBJ2-3; 8 bases are shared with TRBD2. The CDR3 covers 13 residues. J lost 3 bases, V lost 6 bases, and 2 bases had no gene match. The CDR3 is CASRPGGTDTQYF. Written as DNA, the CDR3 is TGTGCCAGCAGGCCGGGAGGGACAGATACGCAGTATTTT.

The J gene is TRBJ2-1, the V gene TRBV20-1, with TRBD2 matching 7 bases. J lost 1 base, V lost 2 bases, and 11 bases had no gene match. The germline V gene encodes CDR1 DFQATT and CDR2 SNEGSKA (reference sequence). This CDR3 contains 17 residues. The CDR3 nucleotides are TGCAGTGCTAGATATCCAATCGCGGGAGCGTCCTACAATGAGCAGTTCTTC. Amino acids: CSARYPIAGASYNEQFF.

The genes are TRBV7-2 and TRBJ2-7; TRBD2 might be the D (6 bases). Germline V CDR1 and CDR2: SGHTA, FQGNSA. The CDR3 sequence is 14 residues long. V was shortened by 3 bases and J by 1 base, with 10 bases between the two germline ends. CDR3: CASSLASVSYEQYF. In DNA, the CDR3 is TGTGCCAGCAGCTTGGCTAGCGTTTCCTACGAGCAGTACTTC.

The CDR3 is CASSQPSGTSTDTQYF. In DNA form, the CDR3 reads TGCGCCAGCAGCCAACCTTCCGGGACTAGCACAGATACGCAGTATTTT. The chain couples TRBV4-1 to TRBJ2-3, with a tentative D call TRBD2 (6 bases). CDR3 length: 16 residues. Germline values: CDR1 MGHRA, CDR2 YSYEKL. The V gene lost 2 bases and the J gene lost 0 bases, with 12 bases spanning the gap.

This clonotype occurred a few times. The V and J genes are TRBV12-5 and TRBJ2-7, with no clear D. Germline lookup yields CDR1 LGHNT and CDR2 FRNRAP. V lost 3 bases and J lost 4, with 4 bases in between. The CDR3 is 11 residues long. CDR3 DNA: TGTGCTAGTGGTTTAGGGTACGAGCAGTACTTC. This encodes CASGLGYEQYF.

The chain joins TRBV20-1 to TRBJ1-4; D is unclear. Germline V lookup: CDR1 DFQATT, CDR2 SNEGSKA (reference sequence). V lost 0 bases to trimming and J lost 7 bases, with 15 bases between them. This CDR3 has 15 amino acids. CDR3 in DNA: TGCAGTGCTAGAGATTCAGGCGTTTTTGGTGAAAAACTGTTTTTT. As protein: CSARDSGVFGEKLFF.

This clonotype was counted a few times. The V call is TRBV29-1, the J call TRBJ2-5; D possibly corresponds to TRBD2 (7 bases). The germline V gene encodes CDR1 SQVTM and CDR2 ANQGSEA. There are 13 residues in the CDR3. The germline V and J ends were trimmed by 7 bases and 2 bases, with 14 bases remaining between them. CDR3 in DNA: TGCAGCGCCGGAGGGGGGGGGCAAGAGACCCAGTACTTC. Protein product: CSAGGGGQETQYF.

This clonotype appeared many times. The chain employs TRBV10-3 and TRBJ2-3; 9 bases are a match to TRBD2. CDR1 ENHRY and CDR2 SYGVKD come from the germline V gene. Trimming removed 0 bases from V and 9 bases from J; junction bases left unmatched: 4. The CDR3 runs to 14 residues. CDR3: CAISESGLANTQYF. The CDR3 nucleotides are TGTGCCATCAGTGAGTCGGGACTAGCCAACACGCAGTATTTT.

This clonotype occurred a few times. V gene TRBV12-3 or TRBV12-4 combines with J gene TRBJ1-5; no clear D gene. Trimming removed 3 bases at V and 7 bases at J, with 13 bases between. This CDR3 spans 14 amino acids. The CDR3 DNA sequence: TGTGCCAGCAGTTTCGATTACGTCGGCCAGCCCCAGCATTTT. This codes for CASSFDYVGQPQHF.

Only a few counts were recorded for this clonotype. The chain carries TRBV7-3 and TRBJ2-5; no definite D call. The CDR3 contains 13 residues. Germline CDR1 and CDR2: SGHTA and FQGTGA. Trimming took 1 base from V and 5 from J, leaving 8 bases between them. The CDR3: CASSLIIGETQYF. The CDR3, as DNA: TGTGCCAGCAGCTTAATAATAGGGGAGACCCAGTACTTC.

Only a few counts were recorded for this clonotype. Written as DNA, the CDR3 is TGTGCCATCAGCGACTGGGACAGGGGACACTATGGCTACACCTTC. Encoded protein: CAISDWDRGHYGYTF. This chain uses TRBV10-3 with TRBJ1-2, with 10 nucleotides matching TRBD1. This CDR3 is built from 15 residues. Germline loops: CDR1 ENHRY, CDR2 SYGVKD. J gave up 3 bases and V 6 bases, and 7 bases lay outside the gene matches.

This chain connects TRBV4-2 to TRBJ2-1; no clear D. The CDR3 totals 16 residues. Looked up from germline, CDR1 is LGHNA and CDR2 is YNFKEQ. V dropped 1 base and J dropped 5 bases, with 15 bases sitting between them. CDR3 DNA: TGTGCCAGCAGCCAAGGGCCCCACTTCGGACACAATGAGCAGTTCTTC. Protein: CASSQGPHFGHNEQFF.

This clonotype was seen only a few times. V gene TRBV4-1 combines with J gene TRBJ2-4; D unclear. With 7 bases removed from V and 0 bases from J, the gap between germline ends came to 13 bases. The CDR3 extends over 15 amino acids. Germline V CDR1 and CDR2: MGHRA, YSYEKL. The CDR3 nucleotides are TGCGCCAGCACTAGTGTCCCTCTAGCCAAAAACATTCAGTACTTC. Translated: CASTSVPLAKNIQYF.

The rearrangement links TRBV12-3 or TRBV12-4 to TRBJ2-1, with a tentative D call TRBD2 (6 bases). This CDR3 contains 16 residues. V was clipped by 2 bases and J by 0 bases, with 11 bases between them. Written as DNA, the CDR3 is TGTGCCAGCAGTTTATTGGAGGGGAGCTCCTACAATGAGCAGTTCTTC. It codes for CASSLLEGSSYNEQFF.

The chain has TRBV20-1 and TRBJ2-1; D is unclear. Germline V lookup: CDR1 DFQATT, CDR2 SNEGSKA (reference sequence). This CDR3 region has 16 residues. V lost 0 bases to trimming and J lost 0 bases, with 12 bases between them. The CDR3 sequence is CSARDHVRSSYNEQFF. The CDR3 DNA follows: TGCAGTGCTAGAGATCATGTACGGAGCTCCTACAATGAGCAGTTCTTC.

The rearrangement joins TRBV7-8 to TRBJ2-7; 7 bases are a match to TRBD2. CDR1 and CDR2 (germline): SGHVS, FQNEAQ. The J segment lost 4 bases and the V segment lost 5 bases, leaving 5 bases of the junction unmatched. The CDR3 runs to 13 residues. This CDR3 reads CASSVGGGYEQYF. The CDR3 nucleotides read TGTGCCAGCAGCGTTGGGGGGGGATACGAGCAGTACTTC.

The chain links TRBV7-2 to TRBJ2-3; D not certain. The CDR3 contains 14 residues. Trimming left V 1 base short and J 4 bases short, with 9 bases between. Per the germline V gene, CDR1 is SGHTA and CDR2 is FQGNSA. The DNA for the CDR3 is TGTGCCAGCAGCTTAGGGAGATTGTCAGATACGCAGTATTTT. Residues: CASSLGRLSDTQYF.

This clonotype was detected only a few times. This rearrangement joins TRBV6-5 to TRBJ2-2, with 13 bases that match TRBD2. Trimming at V came to 0 bases and at J to 6 bases, leaving 7 bases not matched to a gene. The germline gives CDR1 MNHEY, CDR2 SVGAGI. The CDR3 spans 18 residues. The CDR3 sequence is CASSYSRGTSGGAGELFF. CDR3 nucleotide sequence: TGTGCCAGCAGTTACTCCCGGGGTACTAGCGGGGGGGCCGGGGAGCTGTTTTTT.

This sequence joins TRBV6-2 or TRBV6-3 and TRBJ2-1; 8 positions agree with TRBD2. CDR1 and CDR2 (germline): MNHEY, SVGEGT. This CDR3 comprises 16 residues. Trimming cost V 6 bases and J 0 bases; bases outside gene matches: 7. As DNA, the CDR3 is TGTGCCAGCAGGGGACTAGAACCCAACTCCTACAATGAGCAGTTCTTC. Encoded protein: CASRGLEPNSYNEQFF.

This chain connects TRBV7-9 to TRBJ2-3, with 10 bases matching TRBD2. V was pared by 1 base and J by 4 bases, with 2 bases of the junction left unmatched. CDR1 and CDR2 from the germline V gene are SEHNR and FQNEAQ (reference sequence). The CDR3 has 15 amino acids. Here the CDR3 DNA reads TGTGCCAGCAGCTTAGGCAGCGGGAGGGCAGATACGCAGTATTTT. Translated: CASSLGSGRADTQYF.

This clonotype was picked up a small number of times. The chain has TRBV7-9 and TRBJ2-3; 12 bases are a match to TRBD1. Unmatched junction bases numbered 1, after V lost 5 bases and J lost 1 base. This CDR3 is 15 amino acids long. The germline gives CDR1 SEHNR, CDR2 FQNEAQ (reference sequence). Here the CDR3 reads CASSRDRGRTDTQYF. The CDR3 nucleotides are TGTGCCAGCAGCCGGGACAGGGGGCGCACAGATACGCAGTATTTT.

This clonotype was counted a few times. The chain joins TRBV4-2 to TRBJ2-7; 10 bases agree with TRBD2. Germline trimming cut 2 bases from V and 2 bases from J; bases unmatched to any gene: 15. Germline CDR1 reads LGHNA; CDR2 reads YNFKEQ. The length of the CDR3 is 19 residues. CDR3 DNA sequence: TGTGCCAGCAGCCAAACCACATTTCTAGCGGGGGCTCCTCCCTACGAGCAGTACTTC. Encoded protein: CASSQTTFLAGAPPYEQYF.

The chain is built from TRBV27 and TRBJ1-6; the D gene is possibly TRBD1 (6 bases). The CDR3 is 15 residues long. Germline V gene sequence: CDR1 MNHEY, CDR2 SMNVEV (reference sequence). Trimming removed 5 bases at V and 9 bases at J, with 17 bases between. CDR3 region: CASSPLGGMASPLHF. CDR3 nucleotides: TGTGCCAGCAGTCCCCTAGGGGGGATGGCTTCACCCCTCCACTTT.

In DNA form, the CDR3 reads TGCAGCGTTGATTGGGGACTTGAGCAGTTCTTC. Its protein is CSVDWGLEQFF. The chain joins TRBV29-1 to TRBJ2-1; possibly TRBD2 for D (6 bases). With 3 bases removed from V and 9 bases from J, the gap between germline ends came to 9 bases. The CDR3 covers 11 residues. Germline V gene sequence: CDR1 SQVTM, CDR2 ANQGSEA.

In this sample, this clonotype turned up a few times. J is TRBJ2-5 and V is TRBV16, with D unclear. CDR3 size: 13 residues. The V gene's germline CDR1 is KGHSY and CDR2 FQNENV. V dropped 5 bases and J dropped 2 bases, with 9 bases sitting between them. This CDR3 is CASSRPAQETQYF. The CDR3 DNA follows: TGTGCCAGCAGCAGGCCGGCTCAAGAGACCCAGTACTTC.